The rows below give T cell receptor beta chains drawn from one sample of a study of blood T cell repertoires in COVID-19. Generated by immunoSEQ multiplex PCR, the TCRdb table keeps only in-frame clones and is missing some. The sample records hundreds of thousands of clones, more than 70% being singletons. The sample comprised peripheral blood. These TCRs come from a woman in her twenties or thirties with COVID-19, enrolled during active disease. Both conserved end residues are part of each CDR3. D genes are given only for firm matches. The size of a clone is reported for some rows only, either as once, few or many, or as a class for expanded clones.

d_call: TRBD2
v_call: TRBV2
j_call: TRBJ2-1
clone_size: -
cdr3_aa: CASRSTRGSYNEQFF
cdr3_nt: TGTGCCAGCAGATCGACGCGGGGGAGCTACAATGAGCAGTTCTTC

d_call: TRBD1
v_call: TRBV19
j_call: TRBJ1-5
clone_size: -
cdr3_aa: CASSTGQAHQPQHF
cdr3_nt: TGTGCCAGTAGTACCGGACAGGCCCACCAGCCCCAGCATTTT

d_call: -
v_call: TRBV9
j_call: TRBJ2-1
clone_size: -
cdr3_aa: CASSVGGTSYEQFF
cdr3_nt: TGTGCCAGCAGCGTAGGGGGGACAAGCTATGAGCAGTTCTTC

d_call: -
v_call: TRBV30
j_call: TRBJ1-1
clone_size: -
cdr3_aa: CAWSPQMNTEAFF
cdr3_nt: TGTGCCTGGAGTCCCCAAATGAACACTGAAGCTTTCTTT

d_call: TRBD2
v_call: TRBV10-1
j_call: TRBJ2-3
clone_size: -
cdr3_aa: CASSEAGGGWDTQYF
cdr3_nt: TGCGCCAGCAGTGAAGCGGGAGGTGGTTGGGATACGCAGTATTTT

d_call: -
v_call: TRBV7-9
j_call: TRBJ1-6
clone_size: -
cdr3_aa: CASSLKRFGAQNSPLHF
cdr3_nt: TGTGCCAGCAGCTTAAAGAGGTTTGGGGCTCAAAATTCACCCCTCCACTTT

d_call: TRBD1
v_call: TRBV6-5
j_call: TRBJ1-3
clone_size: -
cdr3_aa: CASRIDRGSGNTIYF
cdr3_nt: TGTGCCAGCAGGATAGACAGGGGCTCTGGAAACACCATATATTTT

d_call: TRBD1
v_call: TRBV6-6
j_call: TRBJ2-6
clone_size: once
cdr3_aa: CASSRTAIQGAGANVLTF
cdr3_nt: TGTGCCAGCAGTCGCACGGCGATACAGGGGGCTGGGGCCAACGTCCTGACTTTC

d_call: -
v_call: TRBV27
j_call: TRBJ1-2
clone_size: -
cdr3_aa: CASSLGPNYGYTF
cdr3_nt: TGTGCCAGCAGTCTAGGTCCTAACTATGGCTACACCTTC

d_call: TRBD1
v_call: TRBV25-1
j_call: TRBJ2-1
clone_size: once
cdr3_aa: CASSEVSGGNEQFF
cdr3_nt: TGTGCCAGCAGTGAAGTTTCAGGGGGCAATGAGCAGTTCTTC

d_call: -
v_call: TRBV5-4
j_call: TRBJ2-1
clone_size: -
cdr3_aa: CASSLDRSSYNEQFF
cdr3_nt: TGTGCCAGCAGCTTGGACAGGAGCTCCTACAATGAGCAGTTCTTC

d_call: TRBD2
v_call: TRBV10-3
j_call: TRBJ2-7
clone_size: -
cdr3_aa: CAISESRTSGTYEQYF
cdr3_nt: TGTGCCATCAGTGAGTCCAGGACTAGCGGTACCTACGAGCAGTACTTC

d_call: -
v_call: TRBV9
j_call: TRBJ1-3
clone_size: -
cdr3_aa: CASSVGSGAGNTIYF
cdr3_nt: TGTGCCAGCAGCGTAGGGAGTGGAGCTGGAAACACCATATATTTT

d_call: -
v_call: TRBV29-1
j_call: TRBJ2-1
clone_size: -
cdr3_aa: CSVEPSSYNEQFF
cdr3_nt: TGCAGCGTTGAACCCAGCTCCTACAATGAGCAGTTCTTC

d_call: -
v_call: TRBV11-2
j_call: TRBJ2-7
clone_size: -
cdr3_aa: CASSLGGGVPYEQYF
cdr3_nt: TGTGCCAGCAGCTTGGGTGGCGGGGTCCCCTACGAGCAGTACTTC

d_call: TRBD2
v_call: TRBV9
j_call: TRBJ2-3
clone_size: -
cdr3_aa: CASSPGTSGEQYF
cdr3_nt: TGTGCCAGCAGCCCGGGGACTAGCGGGGAGCAGTATTTT

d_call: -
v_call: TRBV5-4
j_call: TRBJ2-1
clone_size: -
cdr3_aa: CASSLQGGSYNEQFF
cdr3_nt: TGTGCCAGCAGCCTCCAAGGGGGATCCTACAATGAGCAGTTCTTC

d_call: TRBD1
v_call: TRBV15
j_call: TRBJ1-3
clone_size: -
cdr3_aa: CATSRDRRTGGVRNTIYF
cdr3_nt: TGTGCCACCAGCAGAGATAGAAGGACAGGGGGCGTAAGAAACACCATATATTTT

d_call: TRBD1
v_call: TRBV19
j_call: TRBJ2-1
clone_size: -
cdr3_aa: CASNTGDNEQFF
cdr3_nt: TGTGCCAGTAATACAGGGGACAATGAGCAGTTCTTC

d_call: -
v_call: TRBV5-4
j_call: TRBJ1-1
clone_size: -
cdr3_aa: CASTVGRLNTEAFF
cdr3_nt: TGTGCCAGCACCGTGGGCAGGCTGAACACTGAAGCTTTCTTT

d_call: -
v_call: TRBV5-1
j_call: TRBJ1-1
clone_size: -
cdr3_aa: CASSLVGGLKDTEAFF
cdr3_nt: TGCGCCAGCAGCTTGGTGGGGGGGCTGAAGGACACTGAAGCTTTCTTT

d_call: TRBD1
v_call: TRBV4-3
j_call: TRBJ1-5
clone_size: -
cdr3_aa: CASSQRQGSDQPQHF
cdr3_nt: TGCGCCAGCAGCCAACGACAGGGGTCCGATCAGCCCCAGCATTTT

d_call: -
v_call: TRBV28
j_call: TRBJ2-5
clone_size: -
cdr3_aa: CASTSAGEGDETQYF
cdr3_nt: TGTGCCAGCACCTCGGCAGGGGAAGGTGATGAGACCCAGTACTTC